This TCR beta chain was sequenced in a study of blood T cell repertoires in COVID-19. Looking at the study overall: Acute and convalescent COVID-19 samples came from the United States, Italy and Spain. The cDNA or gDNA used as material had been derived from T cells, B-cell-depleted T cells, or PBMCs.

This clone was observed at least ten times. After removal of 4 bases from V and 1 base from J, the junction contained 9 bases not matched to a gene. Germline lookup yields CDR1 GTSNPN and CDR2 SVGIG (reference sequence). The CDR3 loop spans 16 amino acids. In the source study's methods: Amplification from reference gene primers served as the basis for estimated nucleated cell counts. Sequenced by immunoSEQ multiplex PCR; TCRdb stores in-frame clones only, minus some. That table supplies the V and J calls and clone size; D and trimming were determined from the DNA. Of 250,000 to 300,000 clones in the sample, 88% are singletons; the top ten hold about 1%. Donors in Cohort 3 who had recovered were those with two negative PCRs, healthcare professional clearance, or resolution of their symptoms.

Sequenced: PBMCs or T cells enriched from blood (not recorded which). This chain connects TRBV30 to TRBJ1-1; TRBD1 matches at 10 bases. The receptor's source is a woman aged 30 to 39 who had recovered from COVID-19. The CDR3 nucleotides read TGTGCCTGGAAGCCCGGGACAGGGGCTGGGAACACTGAAGCTTTCTTT. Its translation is CAWKPGTGAGNTEAFF. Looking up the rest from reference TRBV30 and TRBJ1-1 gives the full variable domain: SQTIHQWPATLVQPVGSPLSLECTVEGTSNPNLYWYRQAAGRGLQLLFYSVGIGQISSEVPQNLSASRPQDRQFILSSKKLLLSDSGFYLCAWKPGTGAGNTEAFFGQGTRLTVV.